This T cell receptor beta chain was recovered during a study of blood T cell repertoires in COVID-19. Study at large: COVID-19 samples collected from the United States, Italy and Spain covered acute and convalescent phases. T cells, B-cell-depleted T cells, or PBMCs supplied cDNA or gDNA.

As processed by the authors: Estimation of nucleated cell counts relied on the amplification of reference gene primers. The method was immunoSEQ multiplex PCR; TCRdb's version includes in-frame clones alone and lacks a portion of them. For V, J and clone size, that table is used; D and trimming come from the DNA. The repertoire has about 270,000 clones, approximately 80% of them found once; the top ten carry around 2.9%. Per germline, CDR1 LGHDT and CDR2 YNNKEL (reference sequence). V lost 0 bases and J lost 6; bases outside the gene matches: 10. CDR3 length equals 17 residues. The table lists this clone with a count of one.

Material: peripheral blood. The source of this sequence is a woman aged 55-70 years with active or convalescent COVID-19. The chain links TRBV3-1 (or the pseudogene TRBV3-2) to TRBJ2-1; 8 bases line up with TRBD2. The CDR3 region has the DNA TGTGCCAGCAGCCAAGAAACGGGGGGGCCCCATGGCAATGAGCAGTTCTTC. Translation gives CASSQETGGPHGNEQFF.